Below, 5 T cell receptor beta chains from the same sample are listed, as sequenced in a study of blood T cells in healthy people across ages. Combining a sample-barcoded 5' primer with a J-beta primer mix, a second PCR ran for roughly 6 to 12 cycles. One entry per CDR3 protein results from TCRdb running MiXCR on the 5' RACE reads. This table holds over 950,000 distinct CDR3 sequences, roughly two fifths found once. The sample was blood. All receptors derive from a man younger than 35 in good health.

The chain combines TRBV6-6 with TRBJ2-7; TRBD2 matches 9 bases. The end of the DNA aligns better with TRBJ2-1, so the J call may be wrong. The CDR3 runs to 15 residues. Germline lookup yields CDR1 MNHNY and CDR2 SVGAGI (reference sequence). The CDR3 DNA reads as TGTGCCAGCAGGGCTAATAGCGGGGGCTCCTACGAGCAGTTCTTC. It yields the protein CASRANSGGSYEQFF.

This clonotype has only a few counts. The chain joins TRBV12-3 or TRBV12-4 to TRBJ1-2; D unresolved. The V end lost 7 bases, the J end lost 4 bases, and 13 bases lay between the germline ends. The CDR3 length is 13 residues. The CDR3 DNA reads as TGTGCCAGCACCGACCCTTCGGGCTATGGCTACACCTTC. It translates to CASTDPSGYGYTF.

This clonotype was observed at least ten times. The chain recombines TRBV2 with TRBJ2-3; D gene uncertain. Trimming removed 11 bases from V and 4 bases from J, with 19 bases in between. The V gene's germline CDR1 is SNHLY and CDR2 FYNNEI. The CDR3 covers 14 residues. The CDR3 DNA reads TGTGCCTCCCGGACCAGTCTACATTCAGATACGCAGTATTTT. This codes for CASRTSLHSDTQYF. The full variable domain, with the rest looked up from reference TRBV2 and TRBJ2-3, is EPEVTQTPSHQVTQMGQEVILRCVPISNHLYFYWYRQILGQKVEFLVSFYNNEISEKSEIFDDQFSVERPDGSNFTLKIRSTKLEDSAMYFCASRTSLHSDTQYFGPGTRLTVL.

This clonotype occurred a few times. The chain couples TRBV3-1 to TRBJ2-7, with 7 bases that match TRBD1. Germline loops: CDR1 LGHDT, CDR2 YNNKEL (reference sequence). The CDR3 spans 13 residues. V shed 4 bases, J shed 3 bases, and the junction held 3 bases outside the gene matches. CDR3 sequence: CASSRQGIYEQYF. The CDR3 coding sequence is TGTGCCAGCAGCCGACAGGGAATCTACGAGCAGTACTTC.

In this sample, this clonotype turned up many times. The rearrangement links TRBV20-1 to TRBJ2-5; D might be TRBD1 (6 bases). The CDR3 consists of 15 residues. CDR1 and CDR2 from the germline V gene are DFQATT and SNEGSKA (reference sequence). V dropped 6 bases and J dropped 0 bases, with 17 bases sitting between them. CDR3 nucleotide sequence: TGCAGTGCCCAGCCTGAAACAGGGAACCAAGAGACCCAGTACTTC. It translates to CSAQPETGNQETQYF.